These T cell receptor beta chains were read from a single sample in a study of T cell responses to AZD1222 COVID-19 vaccine. This table comes from immunoSEQ multiplex PCR, and its TCRdb copy is limited to in-frame clones, with some not included. The sample has about 150,000 clones, 92% seen once. This material consisted of peripheral blood, taken 28 days after the second AZD1222 dose. These receptors were taken from an adult who received the AZD1222 COVID-19 vaccine. Both conserved end residues are trimmed from each CDR3.

V gene: TRBV9; J gene: TRBJ2-2; CDR3 protein: ASSVDTASTLNTGELF
V gene: TRBV7-2; J gene: TRBJ2-7; CDR3 protein: ASSGTGRVHEQY
V gene: TRBV6-5; J gene: TRBJ1-1; CDR3 protein: ASSFGALGTEAF
V gene: TRBV5-1; J gene: TRBJ1-2; CDR3 protein: ASSLVGQGSGYT
V gene: TRBV9; J gene: TRBJ2-5; CDR3 protein: ASSTRPGTGARETQY
V gene: TRBV21-1; J gene: TRBJ1-3; CDR3 protein: ATADRHLVCSGNTIY
V gene: TRBV18; J gene: TRBJ1-2; CDR3 protein: ASSPEATGSANYGYT
V gene: TRBV4-2; J gene: TRBJ2-1; CDR3 protein: ASSFRGQRDGYNEQF
V gene: TRBV10-3; J gene: TRBJ1-4; CDR3 protein: AISDGQGGGEKLF
V gene: TRBV5-4; J gene: TRBJ1-3; CDR3 protein: ASSPSSGSGNTIY
V gene: TRBV7-6; J gene: TRBJ2-5; CDR3 protein: ASSFGTEFTRETQY
V gene: TRBV24-1; J gene: TRBJ2-3; CDR3 protein: ATSDPRGRATDTQY
V gene: TRBV5-1; J gene: TRBJ1-1; CDR3 protein: ASSSGRGFTEAF
V gene: TRBV2; J gene: TRBJ1-1; CDR3 protein: ASTATGSGGGKTEAF
V gene: TRBV9; J gene: TRBJ2-1; CDR3 protein: ASSAPRGYNEQF
V gene: TRBV28; J gene: TRBJ1-1; CDR3 protein: ASSRRMNTEAF
V gene: TRBV5-1; J gene: TRBJ1-1; CDR3 protein: ASSLRQTNTEAF
V gene: TRBV7-2; J gene: TRBJ1-3; CDR3 protein: ASRPPPGDTIY
V gene: TRBV15; J gene: TRBJ2-5; CDR3 protein: ATGRTTQETQY
V gene: TRBV4-1; J gene: TRBJ2-1; CDR3 protein: ASSQFIRDSYNEQF
V gene: TRBV24-1; J gene: TRBJ2-3; CDR3 protein: ATSDGELPYTQY
V gene: TRBV7-2; J gene: TRBJ2-7; CDR3 protein: ASSSGTRPYEQY
V gene: TRBV4-3; J gene: TRBJ2-7; CDR3 protein: ASSQDVTGSYEQY
V gene: TRBV10-2; J gene: TRBJ2-6; CDR3 protein: ASSDEGRANVLT
V gene: TRBV7-7; J gene: TRBJ2-1; CDR3 protein: ATARGDASYNEQF
V gene: TRBV18; J gene: TRBJ2-1; CDR3 protein: ASSPPNPGQVQF
V gene: TRBV9; J gene: TRBJ2-1; CDR3 protein: ASSATSGRINEQF
V gene: TRBV28; J gene: TRBJ1-1; CDR3 protein: ASSLKGPGGITEAF
V gene: TRBV11-2; J gene: TRBJ1-4; CDR3 protein: ASSPAATNEKLF
V gene: TRBV7-2; J gene: TRBJ1-5; CDR3 protein: ASSRWTASNQPQH
V gene: TRBV15; J gene: TRBJ2-7; CDR3 protein: ATSRDLAGGYEQY
V gene: TRBV10-3; J gene: TRBJ1-1; CDR3 protein: ATFRGDRARGAF
V gene: TRBV7-9; J gene: TRBJ2-3; CDR3 protein: ASSLSQGTHTDTQY
V gene: TRBV13; J gene: TRBJ2-7; CDR3 protein: ASSLADRYEQY
V gene: TRBV19; J gene: TRBJ2-7; CDR3 protein: ASSIRLDPYEQY
V gene: TRBV3-1/TRBV3-2; J gene: TRBJ2-3; CDR3 protein: ASSHLAGAGTDTQY
V gene: TRBV5-4; J gene: TRBJ1-2; CDR3 protein: ASSGLGGLEGYT